The following is a T cell receptor beta chain sequence with its context. This sample is part of a study of regulatory T cells in long-lasting Graves disease. Combining iRepertoire HTBI primers with Arm-PCR of CDR3 regions, the authors built TCR beta libraries. Via MiXCR, TCRdb re-called the multiplex PCR reads, giving one row per CDR3 protein. The sample comprises about 400,000 distinct CDR3 sequences, more than 20% of which are singletons, and less than 25% rests with the top ten. Stated time point: persistent/refractory GD, antithyroid drugs over 5 years with positive TRAb. RNA isolated from PBMCs was used to make the TCR library. The junction had 11 bases not matched to a gene; V was cut back by 6 bases and J by 4 bases. The CDR3 has 16 amino acids. CDR1 and CDR2 (germline): LNHDA, SQIVND (reference sequence).

The chain carries TRBV19 and TRBJ2-3, with 9 positions matching TRBD2. The sequences come from peripheral blood mononuclear cells (PBMCs), collected when the disease was refractory, from a patient treated with antithyroid drugs. The TCR comes from a female donor with Graves disease. CDR3 region: CASSRTLAGAADTQYF. The CDR3 DNA reads TGTGCCAGTAGCCGAACATTAGCGGGAGCGGCAGATACGCAGTATTTT.